The 10 T cell receptor beta chains given below trace back to one sample, sequenced in a study of PD-1 blockade in classical Hodgkin lymphoma. Data came from immunoSEQ multiplex PCR; TCRdb stores just in-frame clones and leaves some out. The repertoire has more than 40,000 clones, about nine tenths of them found once; the top ten carry roughly a tenth. Every patient relapsed after autologous stem cell transplantation, and brentuximab vedotin exposure varied. The material was peripheral blood mononuclear cells (PBMCs), obtained at baseline. These receptors came from a human donor with classical Hodgkin lymphoma.

The V and J genes are TRBV6-4 and TRBJ2-1, with 8 bases that match TRBD2. The CDR3 contains 16 residues. Trimming at V came to 5 bases and at J to 4 bases, leaving 10 bases not matched to a gene. Germline V gene data show CDR1 as MRHNA and CDR2 as SNTAGT. In DNA form, the CDR3 reads TGTGCCAGCAGTAAAACTAGCGGCGAGACTTACAATGAGCAGTTCTTC. As protein: CASSKTSGETYNEQFF.

The genes are TRBV28 and TRBJ1-2; no clear D. The germline V gene encodes CDR1 MDHEN and CDR2 SYDVKM. CDR3 size: 13 residues. The germline V and J ends were trimmed by 6 bases and 8 bases, with 16 bases remaining between them. CDR3 DNA sequence: TGTGCCAGCAGAACGGGCCTCCCGGCGGGCTACACCTTC. Translating it yields CASRTGLPAGYTF.

The chain joins TRBV10-3 to TRBJ1-1; D call uncertain. Germline V gives CDR1 ENHRY, CDR2 SYGVKD. The CDR3 runs 12 residues. V was clipped by 3 bases and J by 4 bases, with 6 bases between them. CDR3 region: CAISDIATEAFF. DNA for the CDR3: TGTGCCATCAGTGACATAGCCACTGAAGCTTTCTTT.

V gene TRBV27 combines with J gene TRBJ1-5; TRBD1 is a possible D gene (5 bases). This CDR3 has 13 residues. Germline loops: CDR1 MNHEY, CDR2 SMNVEV (reference sequence). V was trimmed by 8 bases and J by 5 bases, leaving 13 bases between them. CDR3 residues: CASSHRLDQPQHF. For the CDR3, the DNA is TGTGCCAGCTCTCACAGGCTGGATCAGCCCCAGCATTTT.

In DNA form, the CDR3 reads TGTGCCAGCAGCTTATCGGGACAGGGGTCCACTTCCTACGAGCAGTACTTC. This translates into CASSLSGQGSTSYEQYF. The chain joins TRBV7-9 to TRBJ2-7; 10 bases align to TRBD1. CDR1 is SEHNR, CDR2 FQNEAQ, per germline (reference sequence). The CDR3 has 17 residues. The V gene end was trimmed by 2 bases and the J gene end by 1 base; junction bases not matched to a gene: 8.

This sequence joins TRBV4-3 and TRBJ2-3, with 10 bases lining up with TRBD2. Per germline, CDR1 LGHNA and CDR2 YSLEER. The V and J ends lost 2 bases and 6 bases, in that order; junction bases with no gene match: 8. The CDR3 contains 16 residues. DNA of the CDR3: TGCGCCAGCAGCCAATCGGCTAGCGGGGGATTTGATACGCAGTATTTT. Translation: CASSQSASGGFDTQYF.

This clone occurred a few times. The V gene is TRBV2, the J gene TRBJ2-5; D may be TRBD2 (6 bases). Per the germline V gene, CDR1 is SNHLY and CDR2 is FYNNEI. The CDR3 runs to 15 residues. Trimming pared 3 bases from V and 0 bases from J, leaving 11 bases between. CDR3 in DNA: TGTGCCAGCAGTGATCGGGACTCGAACCAAGAGACCCAGTACTTC. Translated, it gives CASSDRDSNQETQYF. The variable domain in full, completed from reference TRBV2 and TRBJ2-5, reads EPEVTQTPSHQVTQMGQEVILRCVPISNHLYFYWYRQILGQKVEFLVSFYNNEISEKSEIFDDQFSVERPDGSNFTLKIRSTKLEDSAMYFCASSDRDSNQETQYFGPGTRLLVL.

CDR3 sequence reads: CASSQEGLAVNNEQFF. CDR3 in DNA: TGCGCCAGCAGCCAAGAGGGACTAGCGGTCAACAATGAGCAGTTCTTC. The rearrangement uses TRBV4-1 and TRBJ2-1, with TRBD2 matching 11 bases. V dropped 0 bases and J dropped 5; count of bases not matched to a gene: 3. Germline values: CDR1 MGHRA, CDR2 YSYEKL. This CDR3 has 16 amino acids.

The chain recombines TRBV9 with TRBJ2-1; 7 bases fit TRBD2. Germline CDR1 SGDLS, CDR2 YYNGEE. V trimming: 3 bases; J trimming: 3 bases; junction bases outside the gene matches: 6. The CDR3 totals 15 residues. The CDR3 spells CASSGQRGLYNEQFF. The CDR3 region has the DNA TGTGCCAGCAGCGGTCAGCGGGGCCTCTACAATGAGCAGTTCTTC.

The chain uses TRBV27 and TRBJ2-7, with D hard to call. Trimming took 6 bases from V and 4 from J, leaving 25 bases between them. The germline gives CDR1 MNHEY, CDR2 SMNVEV (reference sequence). The CDR3 has 17 amino acids. For the CDR3, the DNA is TGTGCCAGCAGAATACACGCAGAGTGGGGAATTGGGTACGAGCAGTACTTC. This translates into CASRIHAEWGIGYEQYF.